The clone carrying this TCR beta chain was counted only a few times. This sample is part of a study of identical twins. Addition of a universal primer site occurred through template switching, and cDNA carried unique molecular identifiers. A single record per CDR3 protein comes from TCRdb applying MiXCR to the 5' RACE reads. The data show about 920,000 distinct CDR3 sequences, with about 12% seen just once and roughly 1.5% held by the top ten. Germline CDR1 and CDR2: SGHAT and FQNNGV. The germline V and J ends were trimmed by 3 bases and 5 bases, with 25 bases remaining between them. CDR3 size: 18 residues. The same specimen was also included in a second study, on yellow fever vaccine responses in identical twins. This second study notes: Reported findings indicate that twins' vaccine T cell responses seemed partially convergent, partially personalized.

The sequence came from a woman between 18 and 29 years old in good health. Sequencing was carried out using PBMCs. This chain connects TRBV11-2 to TRBJ1-1, with a weak D call TRBD1 (6 bases). The CDR3 DNA reads as TGTGCCAGCAGCTTGACAAGGGGGTCGTTTTTATTGGGGACTGAAGCTTTCTTT. As protein: CASSLTRGSFLLGTEAFF.